This T cell receptor (beta chain) stems from a study of shared clonotypes between healthy human individuals. Study-wide results and caveats: A reduction in generation probabilities was seen for non-shared clonotypes relative to those shared by all four donors. Sampling used blood alone; tissue repertoires probably differ.

Germline CDR1 is SQVTM and CDR2 is ANQGSEA. The CDR3 is 13 residues long. Deletions cut 4 bases from V and 3 bases from J, with 9 bases between. About this clone itself: The antigen is undetermined. This CDR3 is also generated by other DNA sequences in the sample.

Naive CD8 isolation took CD45RO-negative cells positively selected for CCR7 and excluded terminally differentiated effector memory CD45RA+ cells. The donors were all Caucasian adults (living in Nashville, Tennessee). Here immunoSEQ multiplex PCR was the method, and the copy in TCRdb shows in-frame clones only, minus some. Of roughly 1,800,000 clones in the sample, roughly 95% were seen once. The sample was naive CD8+ T cells sorted from blood. The rearrangement links TRBV29-1 to TRBJ2-2, with D tentatively TRBD2 (5 bases). The receptor comes from a man aged 18 to 30 in good health. The CDR3 loop reads CSVGTGDTGELFF. The CDR3 nucleotides read TGCAGCGTTGGGACTGGGGACACCGGGGAGCTGTTTTTT.